The sequence of this T cell receptor (beta chain) was determined in a study of blood T cell repertoires in COVID-19. Study details: Samples representing acute and convalescent COVID-19 were sourced from the United States, Italy and Spain. PBMCs, B-cell-depleted T cells, or T cells were the source of the cDNA or gDNA that made up the material.

V shed 5 bases and J shed 3 bases, with 17 bases lying between them. The CDR3 spans 16 residues. Germline lookup yields CDR1 SGHTA and CDR2 FQGNSA. In the original analysis: Amplification from reference gene primers served as the basis for estimated nucleated cell counts. Sequenced by immunoSEQ multiplex PCR; TCRdb stores in-frame clones only, minus some. D and trimming were read from the DNA, whereas the V and J calls and clone size are those reported in that table. The profile shows around 140,000 clones, 70% to 90% of them singletons. The sample taken for sequencing was peripheral blood. The rearrangement uses TRBV7-2 and TRBJ1-5; D is possibly TRBD1 (6 bases). This clonotype was sampled from a human donor with acute or convalescent COVID-19. The donor label of this sample is uncertain. CDR3 DNA: TGTGCCAGCAGCCCGAACCAGGGGATGAACAATCAGCCCCAGCATTTT. This codes for CASSPNQGMNNQPQHF.